This is a list of T cell receptor beta chains from one sample in a study of control samples from healthy donors and cancer patients. Data came from immunoSEQ multiplex PCR; TCRdb stores just in-frame clones and leaves some out. The sample has 130,000 or so clones, roughly 90% seen once. Material: blood. The receptors were sampled from a woman in her 50s in good health. CDR3s include the opening cysteine and the closing phenylalanine or tryptophan. D genes are given only for firm matches. Expanded clones get a size class; other rows say once, few or many, or leave the size out.

D gene	clone size	V gene	CDR3 length	J gene	CDR3 protein	CDR3 DNA
.	.	TRBV6-5	14	TRBJ2-5	CASSYRGSEETQYF	TGTGCCAGCAGTTACCGCGGGTCTGAAGAGACCCAGTACTTC
.	.	TRBV6-5	13	TRBJ2-7	CASVLTNSYEQYF	TGTGCCAGCGTTCTAACGAACTCCTACGAGCAGTACTTC
.	.	TRBV25-1	14	TRBJ2-1	CASSLSGFYNEQFF	TGTGCCAGCAGTCTATCCGGTTTTTACAATGAGCAGTTCTTC
TRBD1	few	TRBV25-1	14	TRBJ2-7	CASTSGQDSYEQYF	TGTGCCAGCACCTCAGGACAGGACTCCTACGAGCAGTACTTC
TRBD2	.	TRBV3-1/TRBV3-2	16	TRBJ2-7	CASSHTGLAGAYEQYF	TGTGCCAGCAGCCACACGGGACTAGCGGGAGCCTACGAGCAGTACTTC
TRBD1	.	TRBV6-6	14	TRBJ1-4	CASTETGQREKLFF	TGTGCCAGCACCGAGACAGGGCAAAGGGAAAAACTGTTTTTT
.	.	TRBV27	14	TRBJ1-1	CASRMTGGNTEAFF	TGTGCCAGCAGAATGACAGGCGGGAACACTGAAGCTTTCTTT
TRBD2	.	TRBV5-1	18	TRBJ2-1	CASSLVLASGDPTTEQFF	TGCGCCAGCAGCTTGGTTCTGGCTAGCGGCGACCCCACTACCGAGCAGTTCTTC
.	few	TRBV30	13	TRBJ1-5	CAWNSRGNQPQHF	TGTGCCTGGAACTCAAGAGGGAATCAGCCCCAGCATTTT
.	.	TRBV10-3	13	TRBJ1-2	CAISENRERGYTF	TGTGCCATCAGTGAGAACAGGGAGAGAGGCTACACCTTC
TRBD1	.	TRBV28	15	TRBJ1-2	CASSSPYRGNYGYTF	TGTGCCAGCAGTTCTCCTTACAGGGGTAACTATGGCTACACCTTC
TRBD1	few	TRBV6-5	12	TRBJ1-1	CASITGGTEAFF	TGTGCCAGCATTACAGGGGGCACTGAAGCTTTCTTT
.	.	TRBV5-1	15	TRBJ2-5	CASNLGPSNQETQYF	TGCGCCAGCAACCTAGGACCGTCCAACCAAGAGACCCAGTACTTC
TRBD1	.	TRBV7-9	15	TRBJ2-5	CASINTGQVQETQYF	TGTGCCAGCATCAACACCGGACAGGTGCAAGAGACCCAGTACTTC
.	.	TRBV6-5	13	TRBJ2-7	CASRIQPSYEQYF	TGTGCCAGCAGGATACAGCCCTCCTACGAGCAGTACTTC
.	few	TRBV5-4	12	TRBJ2-2	CASSGLTGELFF	TGTGCCAGCAGCGGACTCACCGGGGAGCTGTTTTTT
TRBD1	once	TRBV2	12	TRBJ2-1	CASGTDNNEQFF	TGTGCCAGCGGGACAGACAACAATGAGCAGTTCTTC
.	.	TRBV19	13	TRBJ1-2	CASNEGHNYGYTF	TGTGCCAGTAACGAGGGGCACAACTATGGCTACACCTTC
.	.	TRBV5-1	15	TRBJ1-4	CASSLTLSAREKLFF	TGCGCCAGCAGCTTGACACTTTCAGCAAGGGAAAAACTGTTTTTT
.	.	TRBV6-1	14	TRBJ1-5	CASSEASGKQPQHF	TGTGCCAGCAGTGAAGCCTCAGGGAAGCAGCCCCAGCATTTT
TRBD2	.	TRBV24-1	17	TRBJ2-1	CATRWGLAKSSYNEQFF	TGTGCCACCAGGTGGGGACTAGCCAAAAGCTCCTACAATGAGCAGTTCTTC
.	.	TRBV30	13	TRBJ2-7	CAWSEGVTYEQYF	TGTGCCTGGTCCGAGGGGGTCACCTACGAGCAGTACTTC
.	.	TRBV3-1/TRBV3-2	16	TRBJ2-2	CASSHTRDQNTGELFF	TGTGCCAGCAGCCACACCAGGGATCAGAACACCGGGGAGCTGTTTTTT
.	.	TRBV5-1	14	TRBJ2-1	CASSLDGRVNEQFF	TGCGCCAGCAGCTTGGACGGACGGGTGAATGAGCAGTTCTTC
.	.	TRBV6-5	16	TRBJ2-2	CASSYGWTANTGELFF	TGTGCCAGCAGTTACGGCTGGACAGCGAACACCGGGGAGCTGTTTTTT
TRBD1	.	TRBV6-5	15	TRBJ1-5	CASSYRGGGHQPQHF	TGTGCCAGCAGTTACCGAGGAGGGGGCCATCAGCCCCAGCATTTT
TRBD1	.	TRBV7-8	16	TRBJ1-4	CASSTLNQGGSEKLFF	TGTGCCAGCAGCACCCTAAACCAGGGGGGGTCTGAAAAACTGTTTTTT
.	.	TRBV12-3/TRBV12-4	13	TRBJ2-1	CASSLLRDNEQFF	TGTGCCAGCAGTTTATTGCGAGACAATGAGCAGTTCTTC
TRBD1	few	TRBV19	14	TRBJ1-3	CASRRGLPGNTIYF	TGTGCCAGTCGCAGGGGGCTCCCTGGAAACACCATATATTTT
.	.	TRBV18	13	TRBJ1-3	CASTGLAGNTIYF	TGTGCCAGCACAGGGTTGGCTGGAAACACCATATATTTT
.	.	TRBV3-1/TRBV3-2	11	TRBJ2-3	CASSNGYTQYF	TGTGCCAGCAGCAACGGATATACGCAGTATTTT
.	few	TRBV6-4	10	TRBJ1-1	CARNKAEAFF	TGTGCCAGGAATAAGGCTGAAGCTTTCTTT
.	once	TRBV20-1	16	TRBJ2-5	CSASREGRGPRETQYF	TGCAGTGCTAGTCGAGAGGGGCGGGGGCCGAGGGAGACCCAGTACTTC
.	.	TRBV5-1	13	TRBJ1-3	CASRIGPGNTIYF	TGCGCCAGCCGCATTGGGCCTGGAAACACCATATATTTT
.	.	TRBV6-1	14	TRBJ1-5	CASSELDSNQPQHF	TGTGCCAGCAGTGAACTGGACAGCAATCAGCCCCAGCATTTT
.	.	TRBV4-1	11	TRBJ1-4	CASSQLGKLFF	TGCGCCAGCAGCCAATTGGGAAAACTGTTTTTT
.	.	TRBV15	12	TRBJ1-1	CATSTGNPEAFF	TGTGCCACCAGCACGGGGAACCCTGAAGCTTTCTTT
.	.	TRBV6-5	11	TRBJ2-7	CASSYGGEQYF	TGTGCCAGCAGTTACGGGGGCGAGCAGTACTTC
TRBD2	.	TRBV19	13	TRBJ2-5	CASSIGTRETQYF	TGTGCCAGTAGTATAGGGACTAGGGAGACCCAGTACTTC
.	few	TRBV4-2	13	TRBJ1-2	CASSLVQAYGYTF	TGTGCCAGCAGCCTAGTGCAGGCCTATGGCTACACCTTC
.	.	TRBV19	17	TRBJ2-3	CASSINRARTSTDTQYF	TGTGCCAGTAGTATTAACAGGGCCCGCACTAGCACAGATACGCAGTATTTT
TRBD1	.	TRBV27	16	TRBJ2-7	CASSLSNDRVAYEQYF	TGTGCCAGCAGTTTATCGAATGACAGGGTAGCCTACGAGCAGTACTTC
TRBD1	.	TRBV19	15	TRBJ2-7	CASSVSGGASYEQYF	TGTGCCAGTAGTGTGTCAGGGGGCGCTTCCTACGAGCAGTACTTC
.	.	TRBV27	15	TRBJ2-7	CASSKEGVASYEQYF	TGTGCCAGCAGCAAAGAAGGGGTGGCTTCCTACGAGCAGTACTTC
.	.	TRBV5-1	16	TRBJ1-3	CASSLEGVNSGNTIYF	TGCGCCAGCAGCTTGGAGGGTGTGAACTCTGGAAACACCATATATTTT
TRBD1	.	TRBV30	15	TRBJ1-4	CAWRNAGQIREKLFF	TGTGCCTGGAGAAACGCGGGACAGATTAGGGAAAAACTGTTTTTT
.	few	TRBV14	15	TRBJ2-1	CASSQKRSSYNEQFF	TGTGCCAGCAGCCAAAAGCGATCCTCCTACAATGAGCAGTTCTTC
TRBD1	.	TRBV6-6	16	TRBJ2-1	CASSLANRDRQNEQFF	TGTGCCAGCAGCCTAGCCAACCGGGACAGACAAAATGAGCAGTTCTTC